This TCR beta chain originates from a study of T-cell memory formation after mild COVID-19. This clonotype turned up a few times. V was clipped by 3 bases and J by 3 bases, with 8 bases between them. This CDR3 has 13 residues. Germline CDR1 reads LGHNT; CDR2 reads FRNRAP. A 5'RACE reaction primed in the constant segment made cDNA libraries of TCR alpha and TCR beta, and these carried sample barcodes and UMIs. TCRdb ran MiXCR on the 5' RACE reads and lists one entry per CDR3 protein. Among 550,000 to 600,000 distinct CDR3 sequences, 17% were seen once, and the ten largest hold around 8.1%. Sequenced input: PBMCs or a T cell subset sorted from them (not recorded which). The sequence was collected from an adult woman who had mild COVID-19 (a few samples of this study predate the infection). Cell type and time point are not known. The chain combines TRBV12-5 with TRBJ1-1; no clear D gene. CDR3 in DNA: TGTGCTAGTGGTTTCGATACCGACACTGAAGCTTTCTTT. As protein: CASGFDTDTEAFF.